The 21 T cell receptor beta chains given below trace back to one sample, sequenced in a study of shared clonotypes between healthy human individuals. The data were produced by immunoSEQ multiplex PCR, yet TCRdb's version contains in-frame clones alone and is incomplete. Among some 2,500,000 clones, approximately 93% were seen once, and the ten largest hold 0.36%. The sequencing input was naive CD4+ T cells from PBMCs. Subset specified: CD45RA+ positively selected. All receptors derive from a man aged 18 to 30 in good health. Some clones in this sample may be carry-over from other donors' samples.

The chain links TRBV5-1 to TRBJ2-2, with D possibly matching TRBD1 (5 bases). V lost 7 bases and J 5 bases, leaving 18 bases between the germline ends. Germline CDR1 SGHRS, CDR2 YFSETQ. The CDR3 length is 15 residues. This CDR3 reads CASGQVGRGTGELFF. In nucleotides, the CDR3 is TGCGCCAGCGGCCAAGTGGGGCGAGGTACCGGGGAGCTGTTTTTT.

This clone showed up just once. The same CDR3 can be traced to other DNA sequences in this sample. The chain employs TRBV9 and TRBJ2-3; D might be TRBD2 (5 bases). CDR3 length: 14 residues. From germline, CDR1 is SGDLS and CDR2 YYNGEE. Trimming left V 0 bases short and J 3 bases short, with 8 bases between. CDR3 DNA: TGTGCCAGCAGCGTAGGCCCGGGAACAGATACGCAGTATTTT. Translated: CASSVGPGTDTQYF.

Only one count was recorded for this clone. The chain combines TRBV10-3 with TRBJ1-1; 7 nucleotides line up with TRBD1. V dropped 6 bases and J dropped 1; count of bases not matched to a gene: 8. CDR1 ENHRY and CDR2 SYGVKD come from the germline V gene. The CDR3 consists of 15 residues. DNA of the CDR3: TGTGCCATCAGATCGACAGGGCGCGAGAACACTGAAGCTTTCTTT. This codes for CAIRSTGRENTEAFF.

The rearrangement links TRBV4-1 to TRBJ2-7, with TRBD1 matching over 7 bases. Germline lookup yields CDR1 MGHRA and CDR2 YSYEKL. J lost 4 bases, V lost 5 bases, and 5 bases had no gene match. The CDR3 length is 13 residues. The CDR3 nucleotides are TGCGCCAGCAGCACTAAGACAGGGTACGAGCAGTACTTC. It codes for CASSTKTGYEQYF.

The count of this clone is one. The chain is built from TRBV6-5 and TRBJ2-7; 8 bases are shared with TRBD1. The CDR3 is made up of 15 amino acids. CDR1 is MNHEY, CDR2 SVGAGI, per germline. V gave up 2 bases and J gave up 0 bases; unmatched junction bases: 3. In DNA form, the CDR3 reads TGTGCCAGCAGTTACCCCGGACAGGGCTCCTACGAGCAGTACTTC. Translated: CASSYPGQGSYEQYF.

This sequence joins TRBV5-1 and TRBJ1-3; 7 bases align to TRBD1. The CDR3 has 16 amino acids. Trimming removed 4 bases from V and 0 bases from J; junction bases left unmatched: 7. Germline CDR1 is SGHRS and CDR2 is YFSETQ. CDR3 sequence (DNA): TGCGCCAGCAGCCAGAGACAGGGCCTCTCTGGAAACACCATATATTTT. Encoded protein: CASSQRQGLSGNTIYF.

The rearrangement uses TRBV28 and TRBJ1-4; 9 bases are shared with TRBD1. Germline values: CDR1 MDHEN, CDR2 SYDVKM. The CDR3 spans 14 residues. V trimming: 8 bases; J trimming: 7 bases; junction bases outside the gene matches: 8. CDR3 amino acids: CASGVGQGFEKLFF. The CDR3 region has the DNA TGTGCCAGCGGGGTGGGACAGGGCTTTGAAAAACTGTTTTTT.

The chain employs TRBV6-1 and TRBJ1-1, with D perhaps matching TRBD1 (5 bases). This CDR3 has 13 residues. Germline V CDR1 and CDR2: MNHNS, SASEGT. Deletions cut 6 bases from V and 5 bases from J, with 13 bases between. The DNA of the CDR3 is TGTGCCAGCAGCCTGGGACCGGGTACTGAAGCTTTCTTT. Amino acids: CASSLGPGTEAFF.

As regards this clone: The same CDR3 is also encoded by other DNA sequences in this sample. The rearrangement uses TRBV5-4 and TRBJ2-3; 9 nucleotides agree with TRBD2. The CDR3 runs to 16 residues. After removal of 3 bases from V and 0 bases from J, the junction contained 5 bases not matched to a gene. In germline, CDR1 is SGHNT, CDR2 YYREEE (reference sequence). The CDR3 protein is CASSSATSGSTDTQYF. The CDR3, as DNA: TGTGCCAGCAGCTCGGCTACTAGCGGGAGCACAGATACGCAGTATTTT.

V is TRBV10-3 and J is TRBJ1-6, with D possibly being TRBD1 (5 bases). V gave up 3 bases and J gave up 8 bases, with 11 bases separating them. The CDR3 extends over 14 amino acids. CDR1 ENHRY and CDR2 SYGVKD come from the germline V gene. This CDR3 is CAISEQGTYSPLHF. The CDR3 DNA is TGTGCCATCAGTGAACAAGGGACCTATTCACCCCTCCACTTT.

The genes are TRBV29-1 and TRBJ2-2, with D possibly TRBD1 on 6 matching bases. Between the trimmed V and J ends, which lost 6 bases and 6 bases, there was a span of 11 bases. Germline CDR1 and CDR2: SQVTM and ANQGSEA. The CDR3 extends over 12 amino acids. CDR3 sequence (DNA): TGCAGCGTGGGGGCGCGACCCGGGGAGCTGTTTTTT. Translated, it gives CSVGARPGELFF.

The chain is built from TRBV28 and TRBJ2-7, with 8 bases lining up with TRBD2. There are 16 residues in the CDR3. CDR1 is MDHEN and CDR2 is SYDVKM in the germline V gene. V dropped 5 bases and J dropped 3; count of bases not matched to a gene: 12. The CDR3 is CASSHSRSGRGYEQYF. The CDR3 nucleotides are TGTGCCAGCAGTCACTCGAGGAGCGGGAGAGGCTACGAGCAGTACTTC.

CDR3 protein: CASSLDSGTDTQYF. The CDR3 nucleotides are TGTGCCAGCAGCTTAGACTCAGGGACAGATACGCAGTATTTT. The chain recombines TRBV11-3 with TRBJ2-3; weak D call: TRBD1 (5 bases). CDR3 length: 14 residues. V was shortened by 0 bases and J by 3 bases, with 7 bases between the two germline ends. CDR1 is SGHNT, CDR2 YENEEA, per germline.

This rearrangement joins TRBV5-1 to TRBJ2-1, with D tentatively TRBD1 (6 bases). The CDR3 is made up of 15 amino acids. Germline lookup yields CDR1 SGHRS and CDR2 YFSETQ. Between the trimmed V and J ends, which lost 4 bases and 5 bases, there was a span of 16 bases. CDR3 region: CASSAGTPRNNEQFF. The DNA for the CDR3 is TGCGCCAGCAGCGCCGGGACACCGAGGAACAATGAGCAGTTCTTC.

The chain couples TRBV7-9 to TRBJ2-1; no clear D. Germline assignment: CDR1 SEHNR and CDR2 FQNEAQ (reference sequence). V was clipped by 2 bases and J by 8 bases, with 16 bases between them. The CDR3 extends over 15 amino acids. This chain's CDR3 is CASSLSGIATHEQFF. CDR3 DNA: TGTGCCAGCAGCTTATCTGGGATAGCTACCCATGAGCAGTTCTTC.

J is TRBJ1-6 and V is TRBV20-1; D gene unclear. From germline, CDR1 is DFQATT and CDR2 SNEGSKA (reference sequence). This CDR3 has 11 amino acids. The V end was cut by 5 bases, the J end by 5 bases, with 4 bases between. The CDR3 protein is CSALNNSPLHF. The CDR3 nucleotides read TGCAGTGCTCTTAATAATTCACCCCTCCACTTT.

The CDR3 DNA is TGTGCCAGCAGTCCCACAGATGTTTTTCAAACCCCCATTAATGAAAAACTGTTTTTT. As protein: CASSPTDVFQTPINEKLFF. The V and J genes are TRBV28 and TRBJ1-4; D unclear. This CDR3 spans 19 amino acids. Trimming left V 5 bases short and J 4 bases short, with 26 bases between. Germline V lookup: CDR1 MDHEN, CDR2 SYDVKM.

The chain is built from TRBV9 and TRBJ2-1; 9 nucleotides align to TRBD1. V was pared by 1 base and J by 11 bases, with 10 bases of the junction left unmatched. Germline V gene lookup returns CDR1 SGDLS and CDR2 YYNGEE. The CDR3 is 15 amino acids. CDR3 nucleotides: TGTGCCAGCAGCGTAAATGTGGGGGACAGGGAGCAGCAGTTCTTC. Encoded protein: CASSVNVGDREQQFF.

The V and J genes are TRBV2 and TRBJ2-7, with D possibly being TRBD1 (6 bases). Germline V gene lookup returns CDR1 SNHLY and CDR2 FYNNEI. The CDR3 extends over 12 amino acids. Trimming cost V 6 bases and J 7 bases, with 13 bases left between them. The CDR3 sequence: CASRNRAREQYF. The CDR3 DNA reads as TGTGCCAGCAGGAACAGGGCTCGGGAGCAGTACTTC.

This clone has just a few counts. The V and J genes are TRBV29-1 and TRBJ1-4; possible D gene TRBD1, 6 bases. This CDR3 region has 16 residues. Germline assignment: CDR1 SQVTM and CDR2 ANQGSEA. Trimming removed 3 bases from V and 5 bases from J, with 19 bases in between. The CDR3, as DNA: TGCAGCGTTGAGTCCCTTGGGCCAGGGGAGAATGAAAAACTGTTTTTT. It codes for CSVESLGPGENEKLFF.

The rearrangement joins TRBV6-6 to TRBJ1-1, with a weak D call TRBD1 (6 bases). Germline values: CDR1 MNHNY, CDR2 SVGAGI (reference sequence). The CDR3 spans 15 residues. The V and J ends lost 2 bases and 8 bases respectively, with 18 bases between them. CDR3 bases: TGTGCCAGCAGTTACCCGAGAGGGACAAGGGTAGAAGCTTTCTTT. Amino acid sequence: CASSYPRGTRVEAFF.